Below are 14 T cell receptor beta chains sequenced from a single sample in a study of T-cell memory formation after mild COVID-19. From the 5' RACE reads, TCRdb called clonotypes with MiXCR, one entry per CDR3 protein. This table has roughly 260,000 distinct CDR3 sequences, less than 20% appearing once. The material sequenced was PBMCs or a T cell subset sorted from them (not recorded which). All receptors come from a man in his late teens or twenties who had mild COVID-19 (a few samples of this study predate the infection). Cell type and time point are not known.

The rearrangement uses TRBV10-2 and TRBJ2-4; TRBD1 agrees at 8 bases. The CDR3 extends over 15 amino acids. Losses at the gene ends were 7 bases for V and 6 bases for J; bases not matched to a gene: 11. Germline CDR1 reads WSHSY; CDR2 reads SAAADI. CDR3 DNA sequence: TGCGCCAGCACCACGGGCAGGGGGCATGGAAACATTCAGTACTTC. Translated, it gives CASTTGRGHGNIQYF.

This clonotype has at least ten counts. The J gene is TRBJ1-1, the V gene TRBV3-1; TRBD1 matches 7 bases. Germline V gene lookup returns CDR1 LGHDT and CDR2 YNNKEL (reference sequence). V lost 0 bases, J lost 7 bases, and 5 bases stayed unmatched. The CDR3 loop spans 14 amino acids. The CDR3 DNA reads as TGTGCCAGCAGCCAAGACAGGGGGTGTTGTGAAGCTTTCTTT. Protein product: CASSQDRGCCEAFF. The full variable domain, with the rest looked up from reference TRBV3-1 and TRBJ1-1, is DTAVSQTPKYLVTQMGNDKSIKCEQNLGHDTMYWYKQDSKKFLKIMFSYNNKELIINETVPNRFSPKSPDKAHLNLHINSLELGDSAVYFCASSQDRGCCEAFFGQGTRLTVV.

In DNA form, the CDR3 reads TGTGCCAGCACCCCGGGGGCCGGTGAGCAGTTCTTC. It is translated as CASTPGAGEQFF. This chain uses TRBV7-2 with TRBJ2-1, with D possibly called TRBD1 or TRBD2 (6 bases each). V lost 7 bases to trimming and J lost 9 bases, with 13 bases between them. There are 12 residues in the CDR3. The germline CDR1 and CDR2 sequences are SGHTA and FQGNSA.

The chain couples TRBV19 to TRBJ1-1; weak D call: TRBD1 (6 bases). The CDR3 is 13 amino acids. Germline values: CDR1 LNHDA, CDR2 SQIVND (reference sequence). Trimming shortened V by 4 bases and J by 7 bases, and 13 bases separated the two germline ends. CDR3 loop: CASSNRELDEAFF. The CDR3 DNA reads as TGTGCCAGTAGTAACAGGGAACTGGATGAAGCTTTCTTT.

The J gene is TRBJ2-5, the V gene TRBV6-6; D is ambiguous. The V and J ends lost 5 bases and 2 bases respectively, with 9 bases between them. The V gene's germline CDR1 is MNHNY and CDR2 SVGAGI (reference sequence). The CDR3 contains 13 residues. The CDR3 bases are TGTGCCAGCAGTACCCCCGTGCAAGAGACCCAGTACTTC. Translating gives CASSTPVQETQYF.

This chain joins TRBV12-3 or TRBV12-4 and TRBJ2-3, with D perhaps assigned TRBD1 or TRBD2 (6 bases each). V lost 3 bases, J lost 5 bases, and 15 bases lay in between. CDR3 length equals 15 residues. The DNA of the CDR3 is TGTGCCAGCAGTTTGGGGGGCGGGGTTGAAGATACGCAGTATTTT. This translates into CASSLGGGVEDTQYF.

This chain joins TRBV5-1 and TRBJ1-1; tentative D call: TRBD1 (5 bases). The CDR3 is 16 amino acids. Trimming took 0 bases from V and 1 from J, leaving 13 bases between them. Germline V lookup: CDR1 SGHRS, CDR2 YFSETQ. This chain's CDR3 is CASSLARGRQNTEAFF. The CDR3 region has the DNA TGCGCCAGCAGCTTGGCAAGGGGAAGGCAGAACACTGAAGCTTTCTTT.

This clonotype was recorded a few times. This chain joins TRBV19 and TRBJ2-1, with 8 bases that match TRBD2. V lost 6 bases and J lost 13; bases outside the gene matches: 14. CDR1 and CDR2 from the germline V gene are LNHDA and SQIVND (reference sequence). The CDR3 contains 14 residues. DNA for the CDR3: TGTGCCAGTAGCCCCTTGCGCCTAGCGGGCAGTCAGTTCTTC. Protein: CASSPLRLAGSQFF. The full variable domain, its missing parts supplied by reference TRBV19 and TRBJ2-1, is DGGITQSPKYLFRKEGQNVTLSCEQNLNHDAMYWYRQDPGQGLRLIYYSQIVNDFQKGDIAEGYSVSREKKESFPLTVTSAQKNPTAFYLCASSPLRLAGSQFFGPGTRLTVL.

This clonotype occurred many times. CDR3 DNA sequence: TGTGCCAGCACCCAACAGGGGGCAGCTAACTATGGCTACACCTTC. Its protein product is CASTQQGAANYGYTF. The V call is TRBV5-5, the J call TRBJ1-2, with TRBD1 identical over 9 bases. V shed 6 bases and J 0 bases; nucleotides not matched to a gene: 6. The CDR3 totals 15 residues. CDR1 is SGHKS, CDR2 YYEKEE, per germline (reference sequence).

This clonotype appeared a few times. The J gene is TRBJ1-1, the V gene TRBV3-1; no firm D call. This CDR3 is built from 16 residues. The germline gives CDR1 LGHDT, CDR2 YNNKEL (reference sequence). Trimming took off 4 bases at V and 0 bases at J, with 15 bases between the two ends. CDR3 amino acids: CASSPRIGWMNTEAFF. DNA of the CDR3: TGTGCCAGCAGCCCACGAATTGGGTGGATGAACACTGAAGCTTTCTTT.

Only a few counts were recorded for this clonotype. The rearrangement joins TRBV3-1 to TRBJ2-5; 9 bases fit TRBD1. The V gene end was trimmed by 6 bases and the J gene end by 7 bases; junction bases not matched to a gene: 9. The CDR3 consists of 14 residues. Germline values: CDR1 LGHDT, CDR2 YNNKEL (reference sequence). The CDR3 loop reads CASRGQGAAGTQYF. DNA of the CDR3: TGTGCCAGCAGGGGACAGGGCGCCGCGGGGACCCAGTACTTC.

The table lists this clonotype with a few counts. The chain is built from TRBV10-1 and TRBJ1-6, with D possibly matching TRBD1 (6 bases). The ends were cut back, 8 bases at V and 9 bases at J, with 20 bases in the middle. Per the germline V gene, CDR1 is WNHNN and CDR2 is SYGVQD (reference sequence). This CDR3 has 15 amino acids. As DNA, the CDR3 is TGCGCCAGCCCATGGACAGTCCCTCGTTGTTCACCCCTCCACTTT. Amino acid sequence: CASPWTVPRCSPLHF.

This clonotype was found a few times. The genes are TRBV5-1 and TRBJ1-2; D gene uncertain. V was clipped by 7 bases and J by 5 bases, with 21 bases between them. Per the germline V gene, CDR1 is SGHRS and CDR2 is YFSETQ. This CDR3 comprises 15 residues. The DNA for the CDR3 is TGCGCCAGCGGCTGGCAGGACGTCGGCGGTTATGGCTACACCTTC. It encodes CASGWQDVGGYGYTF.

CDR3 protein: CASGAGVQETQYF. The CDR3 region has the DNA TGCGCCAGCGGGGCGGGAGTCCAAGAGACCCAGTACTTC. The chain joins TRBV5-1 to TRBJ2-5; 7 positions match TRBD2. The germline CDR1 and CDR2 sequences are SGHRS and YFSETQ. J was trimmed by 1 base and V by 7 bases; bases with no gene match: 4. There are 13 residues in the CDR3.